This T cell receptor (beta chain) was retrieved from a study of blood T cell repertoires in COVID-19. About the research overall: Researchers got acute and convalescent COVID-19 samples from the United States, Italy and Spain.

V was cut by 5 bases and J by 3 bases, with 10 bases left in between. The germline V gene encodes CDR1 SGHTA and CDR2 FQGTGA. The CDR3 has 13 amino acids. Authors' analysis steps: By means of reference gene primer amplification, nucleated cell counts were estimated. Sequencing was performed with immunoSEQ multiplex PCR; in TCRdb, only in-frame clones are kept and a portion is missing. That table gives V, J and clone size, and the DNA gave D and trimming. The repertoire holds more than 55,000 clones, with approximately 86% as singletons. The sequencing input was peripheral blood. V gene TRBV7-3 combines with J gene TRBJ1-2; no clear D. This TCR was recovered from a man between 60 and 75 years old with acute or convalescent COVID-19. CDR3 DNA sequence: TGTGCCAGCAGCCCCACTAGGGACTATGGCTACACCTTC. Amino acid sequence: CASSPTRDYGYTF.